This TCR beta chain is from a study of cytomegalovirus exposure and HLA in healthy donors. Study-level results: Analysis performed later showed TCR beta chains linked to HLA being more clonally expanded than equally common others. Sequencing depth roughly uniform across donors was assumed in presence/absence analyses. The authors enumerated around 150 TCR beta chains as linked to cytomegalovirus. The authors judged a highly shared variant cluster likely a sequencing artifact.

PCR used 60 Vbeta primers and 13 Jbeta primers. Sequencing was performed with immunoSEQ multiplex PCR; in TCRdb, only in-frame clones are kept and a portion is missing. The table includes around 50,000 clones, approximately 67% detected once. A word on this clone: Its antigen is currently unknown.

Sequencing input: PBMCs. This sequence was found in a man aged 25 to 40 in good health and CMV-seronegative.

The CDR3 DNA reads TGTGCCAGCAGCCCTGGGGGGCGGGAGGAGATCGATGAGCAGTTCTTC. It codes for CASSPGGREEIDEQFF. The J gene is TRBJ2-1, the V gene TRBV13, with TRBD2 matching 8 bases. CDR1 is PRHDT, CDR2 FYEKMQ, per germline (reference sequence). There are 16 residues in the CDR3. The V gene end was trimmed by 5 bases and the J gene end by 8 bases; junction bases not matched to a gene: 14.